The 30 T cell receptor beta chains reported below all come from one sample, sequenced in a study of OX40 agonist ivuxolimab in advanced cancers. The repertoire was sequenced with immunoSEQ multiplex PCR; TCRdb's copy has only in-frame clones and lacks some. The sample records about 82,000 clones, about 87% being singletons. Sequenced here: CD4+ or CD8+ T cells sorted from blood, sampled in a trial of the OX40 agonist ivuxolimab. These receptors were obtained from an adult with an advanced solid tumor such as melanoma, head and neck, liver or kidney cancer.

The chain carries TRBV15 and TRBJ1-4; TRBD1 is a possible D gene (5 bases). CDR3 size: 16 residues. The germline CDR1 and CDR2 sequences are LNHNV and YYDKDF (reference sequence). V was pared by 1 base and J by 13 bases, with 22 bases between. This CDR3 reads CATSRVRDPNERGLFF. CDR3 sequence (DNA): TGTGCCACCAGCAGAGTGAGGGACCCAAATGAGAGGGGACTGTTTTTT.

The chain carries TRBV5-4 and TRBJ1-1; D call uncertain. The ends were cut back, 0 bases at V and 5 bases at J, with 14 bases in the middle. The V gene's germline CDR1 is SGHNT and CDR2 YYREEE (reference sequence). The CDR3 has 15 residues. This CDR3 is CASSLVLGLRTEAFF. The CDR3 region has the DNA TGTGCCAGCAGCTTGGTCCTGGGTTTAAGGACTGAAGCTTTCTTT. Supplemented by reference TRBV5-4 and TRBJ1-1, the full variable domain reads ETGVTQSPTHLIKTRGQQVTLRCSSQSGHNTVSWYQQALGQGPQFIFQYYREEENGRGNFPPRFSGLQFPNYSSELNVNALELDDSALYLCASSLVLGLRTEAFFGQGTRLTVV.

This rearrangement joins TRBV11-2 to TRBJ2-3, with D perhaps assigned TRBD1 or TRBD2 (5 bases each). V was cut by 1 base and J by 5 bases, with 13 bases left in between. Germline-derived CDR1 and CDR2 are SGHAT and FQNNGV. CDR3 length: 15 residues. CDR3 residues: CASSLGGRPLDTQYF. The CDR3 nucleotides read TGTGCCAGCAGCTTAGGGGGACGGCCCCTAGATACGCAGTATTTT.

The chain recombines TRBV13 with TRBJ1-1, with a weak D call TRBD1 (5 bases). CDR1 and CDR2 (germline): PRHDT, FYEKMQ (reference sequence). The CDR3 length is 14 residues. V lost 0 bases, J lost 4 bases, and 9 bases lay in between. The chain's CDR3 is CASSLGHGGTEAFF. Written as DNA, the CDR3 is TGTGCCAGCAGCTTAGGTCATGGGGGCACTGAAGCTTTCTTT.

CDR3 amino acids: CASSQDKRGNQYF. CDR3 in DNA: TGCGCCAGCAGCCAAGATAAGAGGGGAAATCAGTACTTC. The chain employs TRBV4-1 and TRBJ2-4; D tentatively fits TRBD1 or TRBD2 (5 bases each). The CDR3 is made up of 13 amino acids. Trimming removed 0 bases from V and 12 bases from J, with 12 bases in between. Germline CDR1 is MGHRA and CDR2 is YSYEKL.

The rearrangement joins TRBV5-1 to TRBJ2-5; tentative D call: TRBD2 (5 bases). Gene TRBJ2-7 matches the end of the DNA better, so the J call may be wrong. The length of the CDR3 is 16 residues. The V gene's germline CDR1 is SGHRS and CDR2 YFSETQ. The CDR3 DNA sequence: TGCGCCAGCAGCTTGGGCGAGGGTATTGGACCCTACGAGCAGTACTTC. Its translation is CASSLGEGIGPYEQYF.

The chain employs TRBV11-3 and TRBJ2-7; the match to TRBD2 covers 12 bases. V shed 4 bases, J shed 3 bases, and the junction held 1 base outside the gene matches. CDR1 is SGHNT and CDR2 is YENEEA in the germline V gene. CDR3 length: 14 residues. This chain's CDR3 is CASSSTSGSYEQYF. The DNA of the CDR3 is TGTGCCAGCAGCTCGACTAGCGGGAGCTACGAGCAGTACTTC.

The chain is built from TRBV29-1 and TRBJ1-1, with 7 bases aligning to TRBD1. CDR1 and CDR2 from the germline V gene are SQVTM and ANQGSEA. V shed 0 bases and J 5 bases; nucleotides not matched to a gene: 9. The CDR3 is 15 residues long. The CDR3 is CSVEDLRGGKTEAFF. CDR3 bases: TGCAGCGTTGAAGATCTGAGAGGGGGCAAGACTGAAGCTTTCTTT.

The V gene is TRBV7-6, the J gene TRBJ2-3; D is possibly TRBD1 or TRBD2 (7 bases each). V lost 5 bases, J lost 0 bases, and 12 bases lay in between. The germline V gene encodes CDR1 SGHVS and CDR2 FNYEAQ. This CDR3 comprises 15 residues. The CDR3: CASSPGGGSTDTQYF. The CDR3 DNA is TGTGCCAGCAGCCCAGGGGGGGGTAGCACAGATACGCAGTATTTT. Looking up the rest from reference TRBV7-6 and TRBJ2-3 gives the full variable domain: GAGVSQSPRYKVTKRGQDVALRCDPISGHVSLYWYRQALGQGPEFLTYFNYEAQQDKSGLPNDRFSAERPEGSISTLTIQRTEQRDSAMYRCASSPGGGSTDTQYFGPGTRLTVL.

The V gene is TRBV27, the J gene TRBJ2-7; TRBD2 agrees at 13 bases. The V and J ends lost 5 bases and 2 bases, in that order; junction bases with no gene match: 3. There are 15 residues in the CDR3. Germline CDR1 is MNHEY and CDR2 is SMNVEV (reference sequence). This chain's CDR3 is CASSPGLAGAYEQYF. Written as DNA, the CDR3 is TGTGCCAGCAGTCCCGGACTAGCGGGAGCCTACGAGCAGTACTTC.

This clone showed up just once. The chain has TRBV27 and TRBJ2-7; D might be TRBD1 (5 bases). Trimming removed 2 bases from V and 2 bases from J, with 16 bases in between. The CDR3 is 16 residues long. The germline gives CDR1 MNHEY, CDR2 SMNVEV (reference sequence). Here the CDR3 reads CASSLTSTEITYEQYF. DNA of the CDR3: TGTGCCAGCAGTTTAACTTCGACAGAAATTACCTACGAGCAGTACTTC.

V is TRBV7-9 and J is TRBJ2-3, with D possibly matching TRBD2 (5 bases). Per germline, CDR1 SEHNR and CDR2 FQNEAQ (reference sequence). Deletions cut 5 bases from V and 4 bases from J, with 19 bases between. The length of the CDR3 is 16 residues. The CDR3 loop reads CASSPPRAISADTQYF. CDR3 coding DNA: TGTGCCAGCAGCCCCCCCCGGGCAATTAGCGCAGATACGCAGTATTTT.

The chain uses TRBV5-1 and TRBJ2-2; D gene ambiguous. Germline V gene data show CDR1 as SGHRS and CDR2 as YFSETQ. The length of the CDR3 is 16 residues. The V gene lost 4 bases and the J gene lost 3 bases, with 16 bases spanning the gap. CDR3 loop: CASSPLAPLDTGELFF. In DNA form, the CDR3 reads TGCGCCAGCAGCCCACTGGCGCCTTTGGACACCGGGGAGCTGTTTTTT.

The chain joins TRBV7-8 to TRBJ2-1; 9 bases fit TRBD2. The V gene end was trimmed by 8 bases and the J gene end by 3 bases; junction bases not matched to a gene: 11. The germline V gene encodes CDR1 SGHVS and CDR2 FQNEAQ. The CDR3 is 16 residues long. The CDR3 DNA reads as TGTGCCAGCCTCCCCTTGCGGACTAGCGTCTACAATGAGCAGTTCTTC. It codes for CASLPLRTSVYNEQFF. The entire variable domain, with the rest obtained from reference TRBV7-8 and TRBJ2-1, is as follows: GAGVSQSPRYKVAKRGQDVALRCDPISGHVSLFWYQQALGQGPEFLTYFQNEAQLDKSGLPSDRFFAERPEGSVSTLKIQRTQQEDSAVYLCASLPLRTSVYNEQFFGPGTRLTVL.

The chain is built from TRBV6-1 and TRBJ1-1, with a weak D call TRBD1 (5 bases). Germline CDR1 MNHNS, CDR2 SASEGT. The CDR3 is 12 amino acids. V dropped 4 bases and J dropped 8 bases, with 11 bases sitting between them. The CDR3 coding sequence is TGTGCCAGCAGTGTGCCGTGGGACGAAGCTTTCTTT. Translating it yields CASSVPWDEAFF.

V usage is TRBV11-2 and J usage is TRBJ2-7; unclear D gene. V dropped 2 bases and J dropped 0 bases, with 8 bases sitting between them. Per the germline V gene, CDR1 is SGHAT and CDR2 is FQNNGV. This CDR3 is built from 14 residues. CDR3 sequence: CASSLIAFSYEQYF. The CDR3 DNA sequence: TGTGCCAGCAGCTTAATAGCATTCTCCTACGAGCAGTACTTC.

The rearrangement joins TRBV5-1 to TRBJ2-1; 8 nucleotides line up with TRBD1. This CDR3 region has 15 residues. The trim removed 0 bases at V and 5 bases at J, leaving 4 bases unmatched. Germline V lookup: CDR1 SGHRS, CDR2 YFSETQ. CDR3 sequence reads: CASSLGQGLNNEQFF. CDR3 DNA: TGCGCCAGCAGCTTGGGACAGGGGTTGAACAATGAGCAGTTCTTC.

This rearrangement joins TRBV7-3 to TRBJ1-2; no reliable D call. Trimming took off 2 bases at V and 7 bases at J, with 11 bases between the two ends. The CDR3 sequence is 13 residues long. CDR1 and CDR2 (germline): SGHTA, FQGTGA. The CDR3 sequence: CASSLVYGSGYTF. DNA of the CDR3: TGTGCCAGCAGCTTAGTGTACGGATCTGGCTACACCTTC. Variable domain in full (rest from reference TRBV7-3 and TRBJ1-2): GAGVSQTPSNKVTEKGKYVELRCDPISGHTALYWYRQSLGQGPEFLIYFQGTGAADDSGLPNDRFFAVRPEGSVSTLKIQRTERGDSAVYLCASSLVYGSGYTFGSGTRLTVV.

The rearrangement joins TRBV7-2 to TRBJ2-5; maybe TRBD2 (5 bases). This CDR3 contains 13 residues. The V gene lost 5 bases and the J gene lost 8 bases, with 15 bases spanning the gap. Germline CDR1 SGHTA, CDR2 FQGNSA. CDR3 sequence (DNA): TGTGCCAGCAGCGCCTCAGCGGAGCAAACCCAGTACTTC. Protein: CASSASAEQTQYF.

V and J are TRBV19 and TRBJ2-1; D perhaps matches TRBD1 (6 bases). With 5 bases removed from V and 1 base from J, the gap between germline ends came to 12 bases. There are 15 residues in the CDR3. The germline V gene encodes CDR1 LNHDA and CDR2 SQIVND (reference sequence). This CDR3 reads CASSEGGRSYNEQFF. For the CDR3, the DNA is TGTGCCAGTAGTGAAGGGGGAAGGTCCTACAATGAGCAGTTCTTC. Based on the CDR3 plus reference TRBV19 and TRBJ2-1, the full variable domain is DGGITQSPKYLFRKEGQNVTLSCEQNLNHDAMYWYRQDPGQGLRLIYYSQIVNDFQKGDIAEGYSVSREKKESFPLTVTSAQKNPTAFYLCASSEGGRSYNEQFFGPGTRLTVL.

The CDR3 loop is CASSEGRGTEAFF. The CDR3 DNA is TGTGCCAGCAGTGAGGGGAGGGGTACTGAAGCTTTCTTT. The chain has TRBV25-1 and TRBJ1-1, with D perhaps TRBD1 (5 bases). The germline V gene has CDR1 MGHDK and CDR2 SYGVNS. V was pared by 3 bases and J by 5 bases, with 10 bases between. The CDR3 has 13 residues.

J is TRBJ1-2 and V is TRBV29-1; 8 nucleotides line up with TRBD1. The V gene end was trimmed by 6 bases and the J gene end by 5 bases; junction bases not matched to a gene: 8. CDR1 is SQVTM, CDR2 ANQGSEA, per germline. The length of the CDR3 is 13 residues. The CDR3 protein is CSVVGQDYYGYTF. Written as DNA, the CDR3 is TGCAGCGTGGTGGGACAGGACTATTATGGCTACACCTTC.

This chain links TRBV25-1 with TRBJ2-3; 7 bases are a match to TRBD2. Germline trimming cut 5 bases from V and 3 bases from J; bases unmatched to any gene: 5. Germline V CDR1 and CDR2: MGHDK, SYGVNS. This CDR3 comprises 14 residues. CDR3 protein: CASSFSGGTDTQYF. Here the CDR3 DNA reads TGTGCCAGCAGTTTTTCCGGGGGGACAGATACGCAGTATTTT.

The V and J genes are TRBV28 and TRBJ1-5, with D possibly matching TRBD1 (5 bases). Per the germline V gene, CDR1 is MDHEN and CDR2 is SYDVKM. V was trimmed by 11 bases and J by 2 bases, leaving 13 bases between them. This CDR3 region has 13 residues. CDR3 amino acids: CAAGGYGNQPQHF. For the CDR3, the DNA is TGTGCCGCTGGGGGGTACGGCAATCAGCCCCAGCATTTT.

The rearrangement uses TRBV7-9 and TRBJ1-1; the D is unclear. Germline V lookup: CDR1 SEHNR, CDR2 FQNEAQ (reference sequence). The germline V and J ends were trimmed by 4 bases and 3 bases, with 21 bases remaining between them. The CDR3 loop spans 17 amino acids. As DNA, the CDR3 is TGTGCCAGCAGCTCATCCCTTCGAGGACGCTTTTACACTGAAGCTTTCTTT. As protein: CASSSSLRGRFYTEAFF. The whole variable domain, remainder taken from reference TRBV7-9 and TRBJ1-1, is DTGVSQNPRHKITKRGQNVTFRCDPISEHNRLYWYRQTLGQGPEFLTYFQNEAQLEKSRLLSDRFSAERPKGSFSTLEIQRTEQGDSAMYLCASSSSLRGRFYTEAFFGQGTRLTVV.

The rearrangement links TRBV9 to TRBJ2-1; D may be TRBD1 or TRBD2 (5 bases each). Trimming shortened V by 3 bases and J by 5 bases, and 12 bases separated the two germline ends. CDR3 length: 14 residues. Per germline, CDR1 SGDLS and CDR2 YYNGEE. CDR3 protein: CASSAGPYDNEQFF. The CDR3 region has the DNA TGTGCCAGCAGCGCGGGACCCTATGACAATGAGCAGTTCTTC.

CDR3 sequence reads: CASSLRGAGTEAFF. Written as DNA, the CDR3 is TGTGCCAGCAGCTTGAGGGGGGCGGGCACTGAAGCTTTCTTT. The chain links TRBV5-4 to TRBJ1-1; D possibly corresponds to TRBD1 (6 bases). This CDR3 contains 14 residues. Germline CDR1 is SGHNT and CDR2 is YYREEE (reference sequence). The V end lost 1 base, the J end lost 4 bases, and 11 bases lay between the germline ends.

The chain links TRBV6-1 to TRBJ1-1, with no clear D. The V gene lost 2 bases and the J gene lost 0 bases, with 10 bases spanning the gap. From germline, CDR1 is MNHNS and CDR2 SASEGT. The CDR3 covers 15 residues. CDR3 amino acids: CASSERDALNTEAFF. DNA of the CDR3: TGTGCCAGCAGTGAACGGGATGCTTTGAACACTGAAGCTTTCTTT.

This rearrangement joins TRBV11-1 to TRBJ2-2, with TRBD1 matching 8 bases. From germline, CDR1 is SGHAT and CDR2 FQDESV (reference sequence). The CDR3 loop spans 18 amino acids. Unmatched junction bases numbered 18, after V lost 8 bases and J lost 4 bases. CDR3 loop: CASRQGNLIPSGTGELFF. For the CDR3, the DNA is TGTGCCAGCCGACAGGGGAATTTAATCCCATCCGGCACCGGGGAGCTGTTTTTT.

The table lists this clone with a few counts. J is TRBJ2-5 and V is TRBV2; no definite D call. CDR1 and CDR2 from the germline V gene are SNHLY and FYNNEI. The ends were cut back, 5 bases at V and 2 bases at J, with 24 bases in the middle. This CDR3 comprises 18 residues. The CDR3 is CASSPQMAVRRPQETQYF. CDR3 in DNA: TGTGCCAGCAGTCCCCAGATGGCGGTCCGAAGGCCTCAAGAGACCCAGTACTTC.